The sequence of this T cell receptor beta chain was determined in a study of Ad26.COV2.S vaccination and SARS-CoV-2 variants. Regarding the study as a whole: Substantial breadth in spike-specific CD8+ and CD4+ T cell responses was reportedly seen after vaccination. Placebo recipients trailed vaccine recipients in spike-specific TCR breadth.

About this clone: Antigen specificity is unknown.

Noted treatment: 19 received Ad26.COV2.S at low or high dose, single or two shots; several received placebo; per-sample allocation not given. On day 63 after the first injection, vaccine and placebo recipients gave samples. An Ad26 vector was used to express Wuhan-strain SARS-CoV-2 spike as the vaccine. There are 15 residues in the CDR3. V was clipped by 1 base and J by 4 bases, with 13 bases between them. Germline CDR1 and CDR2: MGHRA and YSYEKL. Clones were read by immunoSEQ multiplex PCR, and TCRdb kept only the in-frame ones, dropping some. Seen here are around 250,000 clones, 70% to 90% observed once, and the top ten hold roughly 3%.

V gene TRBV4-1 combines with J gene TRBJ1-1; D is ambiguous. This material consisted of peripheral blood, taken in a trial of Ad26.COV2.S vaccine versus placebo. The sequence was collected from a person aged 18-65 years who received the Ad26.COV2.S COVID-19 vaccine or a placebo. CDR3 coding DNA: TGCGCCAGCAGCCAAGCATATTGGGGTAGCACTGAAGCTTTCTTT. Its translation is CASSQAYWGSTEAFF.